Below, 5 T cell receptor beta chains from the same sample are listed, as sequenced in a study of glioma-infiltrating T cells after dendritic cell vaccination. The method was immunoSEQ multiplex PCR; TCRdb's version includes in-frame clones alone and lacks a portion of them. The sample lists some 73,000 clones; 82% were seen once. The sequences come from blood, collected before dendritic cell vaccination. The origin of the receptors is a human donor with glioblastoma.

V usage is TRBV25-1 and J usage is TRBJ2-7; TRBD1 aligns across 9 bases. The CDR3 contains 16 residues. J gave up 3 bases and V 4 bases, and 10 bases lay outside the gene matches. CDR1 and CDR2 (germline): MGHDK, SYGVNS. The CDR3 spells CASSGLPGTGFYEQYF. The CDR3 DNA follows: TGTGCCAGCAGTGGGTTACCCGGGACAGGGTTCTACGAGCAGTACTTC.

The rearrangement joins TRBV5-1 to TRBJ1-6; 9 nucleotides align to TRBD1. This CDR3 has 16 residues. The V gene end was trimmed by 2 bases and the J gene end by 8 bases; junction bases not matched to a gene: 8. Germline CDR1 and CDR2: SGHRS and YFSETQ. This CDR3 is CASSLQGARADSPLHF. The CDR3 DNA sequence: TGCGCCAGCAGCTTACAGGGGGCTCGTGCTGATTCACCCCTCCACTTT.

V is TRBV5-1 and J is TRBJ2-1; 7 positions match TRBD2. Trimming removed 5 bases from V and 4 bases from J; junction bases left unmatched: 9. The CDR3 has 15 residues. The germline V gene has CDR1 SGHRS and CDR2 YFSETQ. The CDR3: CASSPRDYWYNEQFF. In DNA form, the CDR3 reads TGCGCCAGCAGTCCTCGGGACTACTGGTACAATGAGCAGTTCTTC.

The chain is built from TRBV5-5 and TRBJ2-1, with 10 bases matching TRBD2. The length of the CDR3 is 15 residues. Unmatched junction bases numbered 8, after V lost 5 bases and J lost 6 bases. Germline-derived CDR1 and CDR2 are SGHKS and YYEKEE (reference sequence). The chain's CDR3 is CASRPSGRAFNEQFF. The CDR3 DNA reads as TGTGCCAGCAGACCAAGCGGGAGGGCCTTCAATGAGCAGTTCTTC. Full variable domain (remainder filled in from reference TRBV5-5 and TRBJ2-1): DAGVTQSPTHLIKTRGQQVTLRCSPISGHKSVSWYQQVLGQGPQFIFQYYEKEERGRGNFPDRFSARQFPNYSSELNVNALLLGDSALYLCASRPSGRAFNEQFFGPGTRLTVL.

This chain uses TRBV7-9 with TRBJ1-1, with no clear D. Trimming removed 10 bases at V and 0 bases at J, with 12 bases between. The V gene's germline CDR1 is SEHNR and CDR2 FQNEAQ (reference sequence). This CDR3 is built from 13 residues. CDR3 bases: TGTGCCACCACGTTCGGAGTGAACACTGAAGCTTTCTTT. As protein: CATTFGVNTEAFF. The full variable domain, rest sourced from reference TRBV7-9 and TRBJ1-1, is DTGVSQNPRHKITKRGQNVTFRCDPISEHNRLYWYRQTLGQGPEFLTYFQNEAQLEKSRLLSDRFSAERPKGSFSTLEIQRTEQGDSAMYLCATTFGVNTEAFFGQGTRLTVV.